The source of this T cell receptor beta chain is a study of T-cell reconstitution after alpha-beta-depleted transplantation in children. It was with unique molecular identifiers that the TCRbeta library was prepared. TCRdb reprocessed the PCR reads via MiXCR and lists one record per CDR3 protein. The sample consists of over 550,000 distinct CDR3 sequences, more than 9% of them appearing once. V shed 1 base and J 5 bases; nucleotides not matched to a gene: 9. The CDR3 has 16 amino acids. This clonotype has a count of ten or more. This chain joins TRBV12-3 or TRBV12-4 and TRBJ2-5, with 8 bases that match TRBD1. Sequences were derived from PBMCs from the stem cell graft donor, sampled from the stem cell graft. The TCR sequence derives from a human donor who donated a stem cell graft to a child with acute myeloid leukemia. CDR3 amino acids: CASSLGTGQLRETQYF. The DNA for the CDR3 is TGTGCCAGCAGTTTAGGGACAGGGCAATTGAGGGAGACCCAGTACTTC.